This TCR beta chain was profiled in a study of OX40 agonist ivuxolimab in advanced cancers. General notes on the study: Ivuxolimab, which targeted the costimulatory receptor OX40 (CD134), was an agonistic, fully human IgG2 monoclonal antibody. Intravenous ivuxolimab was administered to patients every 2 weeks at six dose levels: 0.01, 0.1, 0.3, 1.5, 3 and 10 mg/kg. Of the roughly 53 patients in dose escalation, 19 had hepatocellular carcinoma, about 15 had melanoma, 9 had renal cell carcinoma and 9 had head and neck cancer. The dose-escalation cohort was 80% to 90% male with a mean age of about 65 years, ranging from roughly 20 to 80. Patients were allowed to have had prior anti-PD-1, anti-PD-L1 or anti-CTLA-4 therapy, and roughly 40% of the dose-escalation patients had been treated with checkpoint inhibitors. Three dose-escalation patients achieved partial responses, one with hepatocellular carcinoma and two with cutaneous melanoma. The point of sequencing TCRbeta in the periphery was to test whether ivuxolimab changed TCR sequence diversity and drove clonal T-cell expansion. The paper covers the monotherapy dose-escalation part of the phase I ivuxolimab trial, which included N ≈ 50 patients.

Comments on this clone: Its cognate antigen has yet to be identified. The sample holds no much larger clone one base away, and base qualities are not on file.

The trial excluded patients who had a history of autoimmune disease or were on systemic immunosuppression. Peripheral blood for TCR sequencing was collected from all dose cohorts at baseline, on cycle 4 day 1, and on cycle 7 day 1. The samples were taken from a phase I, first-in-human, multicenter, open-label dose-escalation trial of ivuxolimab. Adults with locally advanced or metastatic head and neck squamous cell, hepatocellular, melanoma or renal cell carcinoma were enrolled in the trial. Before TCR sequencing, CD4+ T cells and CD8+ T cells were sorted from peripheral blood as separate populations. CDR1 and CDR2 are read off the germline V gene as MDHEN and SYDVKM. Relative to germline, V is 3 bases shorter and J is 1 base shorter, with 9 bases between their ends. Reading from cysteine to phenylalanine, the CDR3 counts 14 amino acids. The kept DNA is CDR3 alone, 42 bases in frame from the first base.

Broad study findings and their caveats: At doses of 0.1 to 3.0 mg/kg, clonal expansion of both CD4+ and CD8+ blood T cells was observed from baseline to week 6. Low levels of normalized T-cell clonal expansion were also seen in some patients who did not respond. After ivuxolimab, CD8+ T cells had more expanded clones than CD4+ T cells on average. The antigen specificity of the clonally expanded peripheral T cells was not determined. In the 0.1-3.0 mg/kg groups, partial responders had among the lowest normalized peripheral clonal expansion, particularly in CD8+ T cells.

Genomic DNA was isolated from the sorted cells so that the TCRbeta CDR3 region could be sequenced. The immunoSEQ Assay was used for sequencing of TCRbeta CDR3 regions. TCRdb carries this immuneACCESS record with in-frame sequences only. Its versions omit some clonotypes, under half of them owing to an unresolved V gene in the studies checked, with the rest unexplained. Here the sample has under 20,000 clones; about 80% occur a single time. The leading ten clones occupy roughly 3.8% of the sample. The sequencing used CD4+ or CD8+ T cells sorted from blood, collected in a trial of the OX40 agonist ivuxolimab. Recombination linked TRBV28 to TRBJ1-1, with the D gene not confidently named. The sequence came from an adult with an advanced solid tumor such as melanoma, head and neck, liver or kidney cancer. The CDR3 region has the sequence CASSFDTPNTEAFF. The base sequence is TGTGCCAGCAGTTTTGACACGCCGAACACTGAAGCTTTCTTT.